A single sample gave rise to the 29 T cell receptor beta chains below, sequenced in a study of T-cell memory formation after mild COVID-19. TCRdb re-derived calls from the 5' RACE reads in MiXCR, one entry per CDR3 protein. The table has some 86,000 distinct CDR3 sequences, roughly 25% seen once; the top ten hold around 45%. The sample comprised PBMCs or a T cell subset sorted from them (not recorded which). These TCRs come from a man aged 18 to 29 who had mild COVID-19 (a few samples of this study predate the infection). Cell type and time point are not known.

This clonotype has a handful of counts. The chain has TRBV20-1 and TRBJ1-6; D possibly corresponds to TRBD1 (5 bases). Trimming shortened V by 3 bases and J by 1 base, and 16 bases separated the two germline ends. This CDR3 has 17 residues. Germline CDR1 reads DFQATT; CDR2 reads SNEGSKA (reference sequence). CDR3 sequence: CSARAGGIWSYNSPLHF. Here the CDR3 DNA reads TGCAGTGCTAGGGCCGGGGGAATTTGGTCCTATAATTCACCCCTCCACTTT.

V usage is TRBV14 and J usage is TRBJ2-1; 11 bases fit TRBD1. The CDR3 is 15 residues long. The V segment lost 5 bases and the J segment 9 bases; nucleotides outside the gene matches: 9. Germline V CDR1 and CDR2: SGHDN, FVKESK. The CDR3 is CASSRTDRGHIEQFF. The CDR3 bases are TGTGCCAGCAGCAGGACGGACAGGGGGCACATTGAGCAGTTCTTC. The whole variable domain, filled in from reference TRBV14 and TRBJ2-1, reads EAGVTQFPSHSVIEKGQTVTLRCDPISGHDNLYWYRRVMGKEIKFLLHFVKESKQDESGMPNNRFLAERTGGTYSTLKVQPAELEDSGVYFCASSRTDRGHIEQFFGPGTRLTVL.

This rearrangement joins TRBV4-2 to TRBJ2-5; D call uncertain. CDR3 length equals 14 residues. V lost 1 base and J 3 bases, leaving 9 bases between the germline ends. Looked up from germline, CDR1 is LGHNA and CDR2 is YNFKEQ. The chain's CDR3 is CASSQVTDKETQYF. The DNA of the CDR3 is TGTGCCAGCAGCCAAGTTACAGACAAAGAGACCCAGTACTTC.

This clonotype was counted a single time. The genes are TRBV30 and TRBJ2-7; 8 bases match TRBD2. This CDR3 has 13 amino acids. Germline V gene lookup returns CDR1 GTSNPN and CDR2 SVGIG (reference sequence). V lost 0 bases, J lost 6 bases, and 4 bases stayed unmatched. The CDR3 protein is CAWSVAGVGEQYF. The CDR3, as DNA: TGTGCCTGGAGTGTAGCGGGGGTCGGCGAGCAGTACTTC.

In this sample, this clonotype turned up a few times. The V call is TRBV20-1, the J call TRBJ2-2; perhaps TRBD2 as D (5 bases). Germline V gene data show CDR1 as DFQATT and CDR2 as SNEGSKA (reference sequence). Trimming stripped 3 bases from V and 0 bases from J, with 8 bases between. This CDR3 spans 14 amino acids. The CDR3 DNA follows: TGCAGTGCTAGCAGAGGGTCGAACACCGGGGAGCTGTTTTTT. Protein: CSASRGSNTGELFF.

About this clonotype: One end of the junction is discordant with germline, which a read error may explain. This chain links TRBV3-1 with TRBJ2-2; a possible D gene is TRBD2 (5 bases). The CDR3 has 17 amino acids. Germline lookup yields CDR1 LGHDT and CDR2 YNNKEL (reference sequence). CDR3 amino acids: CASSQVTSRPNTGVLFF. The CDR3 DNA reads as TGTGCCAGCAGCCAAGTCACGAGCAGGCCGAACACCGGGGTGCTGTTTTTT. Looking up the rest from reference TRBV3-1 and TRBJ2-2 gives the full variable domain: DTAVSQTPKYLVTQMGNDKSIKCEQNLGHDTMYWYKQDSKKFLKIMFSYNNKELIINETVPNRFSPKSPDKAHLNLHINSLELGDSAVYFCASSQVTSRPNTGVLFFGEGSRLTVL.

The V call is TRBV28, the J call TRBJ2-2; tentatively, D is TRBD2 (6 bases). V dropped 7 bases and J dropped 6 bases, with 21 bases sitting between them. The CDR3 spans 16 residues. In germline, CDR1 is MDHEN, CDR2 SYDVKM. The chain's CDR3 is CASIPVENWGAGELFF. For the CDR3, the DNA is TGTGCCAGCATACCGGTGGAAAACTGGGGGGCCGGGGAGCTGTTTTTT.

The CDR3 here is CASSPGGYNEQFF. The CDR3 DNA reads TGTGCCAGCAGCCCGGGGGGGTACAATGAGCAGTTCTTC. The chain is built from TRBV5-4 and TRBJ2-1; 8 bases align to TRBD2. The junction had 1 base not matched to a gene; V was cut back by 4 bases and J by 4 bases. This CDR3 has 13 residues. Looked up from germline, CDR1 is SGHNT and CDR2 is YYREEE (reference sequence).

The CDR3 sequence: CASSLDRYTDTQYF. Here the CDR3 DNA reads TGTGCCAGCAGCTTAGACAGGTACACAGATACGCAGTATTTT. This chain links TRBV7-6 with TRBJ2-3; possible D gene TRBD1, 5 bases. CDR1 and CDR2 from the germline V gene are SGHVS and FNYEAQ. The CDR3 has 14 amino acids. V dropped 1 base and J dropped 2 bases, with 7 bases sitting between them.

Ten or more counts support this clonotype. This chain connects TRBV4-3 to TRBJ2-1; D is unclear. Looked up from germline, CDR1 is LGHNA and CDR2 is YSLEER. V dropped 4 bases and J dropped 0 bases, with 10 bases sitting between them. This CDR3 has 15 amino acids. The CDR3 protein is CASSPGSSSYNEQFF. CDR3 DNA: TGCGCCAGCAGCCCCGGTTCTAGCTCCTACAATGAGCAGTTCTTC.

The rearrangement joins TRBV28 to TRBJ2-5; D is possibly TRBD1 or TRBD2 (5 bases each). The CDR3 extends over 16 amino acids. With 9 bases removed from V and 5 bases from J, the gap between germline ends came to 25 bases. From germline, CDR1 is MDHEN and CDR2 SYDVKM. The CDR3 coding sequence is TGTGCCAGTAACAGGATTCGCTACCCCTGGAGGGAGACCCAGTACTTC. Translating it yields CASNRIRYPWRETQYF.

CDR3 amino acids: CASSLWDGSNEQFF. For the CDR3, the DNA is TGTGCCAGCAGTTTATGGGACGGTAGCAATGAGCAGTTCTTC. The rearrangement uses TRBV27 and TRBJ2-1, with D possibly being TRBD1 or TRBD2 (5 bases each). This CDR3 region has 14 residues. The germline V gene has CDR1 MNHEY and CDR2 SMNVEV (reference sequence). V was shortened by 1 base and J by 6 bases, with 10 bases between the two germline ends.

V and J are TRBV6-1 and TRBJ2-7; the match to TRBD1 covers 7 bases. This CDR3 region has 13 residues. Germline CDR1 MNHNS, CDR2 SASEGT. With V trimmed by 10 bases and J by 0 bases, 6 bases remained unmatched. CDR3 sequence: CATDRVVSYEQYV. DNA for the CDR3: TGTGCCACCGACAGGGTAGTCTCCTACGAGCAGTACGTC.

The chain uses TRBV27 and TRBJ1-2; no clear D. Germline values: CDR1 MNHEY, CDR2 SMNVEV (reference sequence). V lost 6 bases and J lost 4, with 21 bases in between. The CDR3 has 16 residues. The CDR3 sequence: CASSTTDSWGSYGYTF. For the CDR3, the DNA is TGTGCCAGCAGCACCACAGATAGCTGGGGATCCTATGGCTACACCTTC.

The V call is TRBV29-1, the J call TRBJ1-1; D is unresolved. V lost 5 bases to trimming and J lost 11 bases, with 15 bases between them. There are 11 residues in the CDR3. Germline V lookup: CDR1 SQVTM, CDR2 ANQGSEA. The CDR3 reads CSVTFLQDAFF. CDR3 DNA: TGCAGCGTTACCTTTCTCCAGGATGCTTTCTTT. The variable domain in full, with the rest retrieved from reference TRBV29-1 and TRBJ1-1, is SAVISQKPSRDICQRGTSLTIQCQVDSQVTMMFWYRQQPGQSLTLIATANQGSEATYESGFVIDKFPISRPNLTFSTLTVSNMSPEDSSIYLCSVTFLQDAFFGQGTRLTVV.

This clonotype was recorded a few times. The V gene is TRBV7-9, the J gene TRBJ2-1; D is possibly TRBD1 or TRBD2 (6 bases each). This CDR3 is 15 amino acids long. Germline values: CDR1 SEHNR, CDR2 FQNEAQ (reference sequence). The germline V and J ends were trimmed by 3 bases and 3 bases, with 12 bases remaining between them. The CDR3 nucleotides read TGTGCCAGCAGCTTGTCGGGGGCCAACTACAATGAGCAGTTCTTC. Translating gives CASSLSGANYNEQFF. Full variable domain (missing parts from reference TRBV7-9 and TRBJ2-1): DTGVSQNPRHKITKRGQNVTFRCDPISEHNRLYWYRQTLGQGPEFLTYFQNEAQLEKSRLLSDRFSAERPKGSFSTLEIQRTEQGDSAMYLCASSLSGANYNEQFFGPGTRLTVL.

This clonotype was seen more than once but under ten times. The chain uses TRBV7-9 and TRBJ2-7; 7 positions agree with TRBD1. The germline V gene has CDR1 SEHNR and CDR2 FQNEAQ (reference sequence). Trimming removed 5 bases from V and 0 bases from J; junction bases left unmatched: 16. The CDR3 extends over 18 amino acids. CDR3: CASSTSSLRDSLSYEQYF. CDR3 DNA: TGTGCCAGCAGCACCTCTTCCCTCCGGGACAGTCTCTCCTACGAGCAGTACTTC. The variable domain in full, completed from reference TRBV7-9 and TRBJ2-7, reads DTGVSQNPRHKITKRGQNVTFRCDPISEHNRLYWYRQTLGQGPEFLTYFQNEAQLEKSRLLSDRFSAERPKGSFSTLEIQRTEQGDSAMYLCASSTSSLRDSLSYEQYFGPGTRLTVT.

The chain couples TRBV15 to TRBJ2-7; 10 nucleotides align to TRBD1. V shed 2 bases, J shed 7 bases, and the junction held 20 bases outside the gene matches. The CDR3 is made up of 19 amino acids. From germline, CDR1 is LNHNV and CDR2 YYDKDF (reference sequence). DNA for the CDR3: TGTGCCACCAGCAGACGTACCGGGACAGGGGACCCACTACTGGGAGAGCAGTACTTC. Its translation: CATSRRTGTGDPLLGEQYF. Combining the CDR3 with reference TRBV15 and TRBJ2-7 gives the whole variable domain DAMVIQNPRYQVTQFGKPVTLSCSQTLNHNVMYWYQQKSSQAPKLLFHYYDKDFNNEADTPDNFQSRRPNTSFCFLDIRSPGLGDTAMYLCATSRRTGTGDPLLGEQYFGPGTRLTVT.

The rearrangement uses TRBV5-1 and TRBJ2-7; 8 bases are a match to TRBD1. This CDR3 contains 16 residues. Germline CDR1 reads SGHRS; CDR2 reads YFSETQ. V lost 0 bases to trimming and J lost 2 bases; unmatched junction nucleotides: 7. The CDR3, as DNA: TGCGCCAGCAGCTTGGCAAGGGGGACAGGAACCTACGAGCAGTACTTC. Amino acid sequence: CASSLARGTGTYEQYF.

This clonotype has more than one count but fewer than ten. The gene calls are TRBV6-4 and TRBJ2-7; D perhaps matches TRBD1 (5 bases). The CDR3 is 9 amino acids. V lost 9 bases and J 6 bases, leaving 6 bases between the germline ends. Germline V gene sequence: CDR1 MRHNA, CDR2 SNTAGT. DNA of the CDR3: TGTGCCAGTCAGGGCGAGCAGTACGTC. It specifies CASQGEQYV.

This clonotype has just a few counts. The J gene is TRBJ2-6, the V gene TRBV4-1, with 8 bases aligning to TRBD1. This CDR3 has 18 residues. Trimming at V came to 3 bases and at J to 0 bases, leaving 7 bases not matched to a gene. CDR1 MGHRA and CDR2 YSYEKL come from the germline V gene. Here the CDR3 reads CASSQRGTGNSGANVLTF. In DNA form, the CDR3 reads TGCGCCAGCAGCCAGCGCGGGACAGGCAACTCTGGGGCCAACGTCCTGACTTTC.

This chain connects TRBV9 to TRBJ2-3; weak D call: TRBD2 (6 bases). V lost 4 bases and J lost 0, with 15 bases in between. The germline gives CDR1 SGDLS, CDR2 YYNGEE. CDR3 length equals 16 residues. This CDR3 is CASSSRRGGSTDTQYF. As DNA, the CDR3 is TGTGCCAGCAGCTCCCGGCGGGGAGGCAGCACAGATACGCAGTATTTT.

The chain links TRBV4-1 to TRBJ1-6; D is possibly TRBD1 (6 bases). CDR1 MGHRA and CDR2 YSYEKL come from the germline V gene. The V end was cut by 5 bases, the J end by 5 bases, with 7 bases between. The CDR3 runs 13 residues. In DNA, the CDR3 is TGCGCCAGCAGCTACAGGGATAATTCACCCCTCCACTTT. The encoded protein is CASSYRDNSPLHF.

This chain joins TRBV5-1 and TRBJ2-1; D is ambiguous. The CDR3 contains 12 residues. Germline CDR1 reads SGHRS; CDR2 reads YFSETQ. V was trimmed by 1 base and J by 4 bases, leaving 3 bases between them. The CDR3 is CASSLIYNEQFF. The CDR3 DNA reads TGCGCCAGCAGCTTGATTTACAATGAGCAGTTCTTC. Complete variable domain (other parts from reference TRBV5-1 and TRBJ2-1): KAGVTQTPRYLIKTRGQQVTLSCSPISGHRSVSWYQQTPGQGLQFLFEYFSETQRNKGNFPGRFSGRQFSNSRSEMNVSTLELGDSALYLCASSLIYNEQFFGPGTRLTVL.

The chain links TRBV15 to TRBJ2-6, with unresolved D. This CDR3 contains 15 residues. Per germline, CDR1 LNHNV and CDR2 YYDKDF (reference sequence). The V end was cut by 1 base, the J end by 4 bases, with 8 bases between. The CDR3 nucleotides are TGTGCCACCAGCAGAGGGGTCCTCGGGGCCAACGTCCTGACTTTC. It codes for CATSRGVLGANVLTF.

V gene TRBV6-2 or TRBV6-3 combines with J gene TRBJ2-4, with D tentatively TRBD1 or TRBD2 (5 bases each). The germline V gene has CDR1 MNHEY and CDR2 SVGEGT. The CDR3 totals 14 residues. With 7 bases removed from V and 7 bases from J, the gap between germline ends came to 17 bases. CDR3 in amino acids: CASTYGTAGNIQYF. CDR3 sequence (DNA): TGTGCCAGCACCTACGGGACCGCTGGGAACATTCAGTACTTC.

The genes are TRBV7-6 and TRBJ2-5, with 8 bases identical to TRBD1. This CDR3 has 14 amino acids. The trim removed 1 base at V and 4 bases at J, leaving 2 bases unmatched. The germline gives CDR1 SGHVS, CDR2 FNYEAQ. CDR3 region: CASSLGQGIETQYF. CDR3 coding DNA: TGTGCCAGCAGCTTAGGACAGGGGATAGAGACCCAGTACTTC.

This clonotype was found a few times. The rearrangement links TRBV6-2 or TRBV6-3 to TRBJ1-1; 7 positions match TRBD1. With 0 bases clipped from V and 5 bases from J, the junction kept 3 bases outside the gene matches. The CDR3 has 14 amino acids. The germline V gene encodes CDR1 MNHEY and CDR2 SVGEGT. The CDR3 spells CASSYSAGGTEAFF. The CDR3, as DNA: TGTGCCAGCAGTTACTCCGCAGGGGGGACTGAAGCTTTCTTT.

V is TRBV12-3 or TRBV12-4 and J is TRBJ1-2; D gene ambiguous. V was trimmed by 3 bases and J by 3 bases, leaving 8 bases between them. The CDR3 has 13 residues. Written as DNA, the CDR3 is TGTGCCAGCAGTTTGTCGGGCTACTATGGCTACACCTTC. This translates into CASSLSGYYGYTF.